A single T cell receptor beta chain is shown here with its context. Its specific antigen is unknown. No per-base quality is available; no much larger clone lies one base away. The data originate from a study of T cell repertoires in cytomegalovirus infection (dated by TCRdb to about 2019). About the full investigation: Donor HLA type was relevant to the analysis, because carriage of CMV infection together with the matching HLA type was indicated by public TCR beta signatures.

Via the germline V gene, CDR1 is MNHEY and CDR2 SVGEGT. The V end loses 10 bases and the J end loses 0 bases, and a stretch of 10 bases separates them. The CDR3 contains 12 residues, cysteine and phenylalanine counted. Only the CDR3 DNA stays, 36 bases, in frame from base 1. Sequencing used an Illumina HiSeq 1500. The raw public reads went through TCRdb reprocessing: fastp at Q25, MiXCR clone calling, in-frame beta chains kept. Merged by CDR3 protein, the rows form single entries marked with the most common genes and DNA. In this sample the table shows over 100,000 distinct CDR3 sequences, more than 15% of which occur a single time. The ten largest clones take up approximately 7.6% of the sample. Broader findings and caveats from the paper: The ex vivo response was dominated by HLA-C-restricted CMV-specific TCR beta clonotypes, which also provided the single most frequent clonotype in two of eight donors. Carriers of CMV infection plus the relevant HLA type were discriminated by the cumulative frequency of public TCR beta family members in the study cohort and in an independent roughly 400-donor cohort.

The sequence derives from a human donor in good health (CMV status not recorded). Some clones in this sample may be carry-over from other donors' samples. The V gene is TRBV6-2 or TRBV6-3 and the J gene is TRBJ2-7; the D gene is not confidently resolved. Sequencing was performed on PBMCs. The sequenced DNA is TGTGCCACCCAGGCGAGCTCCTACGAGCAGTACTTC. The resulting protein is CATQASSYEQYF.